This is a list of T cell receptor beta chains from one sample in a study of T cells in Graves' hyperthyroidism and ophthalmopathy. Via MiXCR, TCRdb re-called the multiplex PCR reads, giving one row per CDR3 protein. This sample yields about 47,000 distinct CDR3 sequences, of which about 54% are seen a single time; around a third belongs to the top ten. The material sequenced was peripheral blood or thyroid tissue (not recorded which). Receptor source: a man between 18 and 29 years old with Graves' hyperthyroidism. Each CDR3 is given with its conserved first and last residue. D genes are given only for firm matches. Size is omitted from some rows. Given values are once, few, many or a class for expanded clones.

CDR3nt: TGCAGTGCCTCGACAGCGTTCTATGGCTACACCTTC; CDR3aa: CSASTAFYGYTF; j_gene: TRBJ1-2; d_gene: -; abundance: -; v_gene: TRBV20-1
CDR3nt: TGCAGCGTTGTCGGGGGGACAGTCTCCTACGAGCAGTACTTC; CDR3aa: CSVVGGTVSYEQYF; j_gene: TRBJ2-7; d_gene: -; abundance: -; v_gene: TRBV29-1
CDR3nt: TGTGCCATGGGGATCGCGTACGAGGAAGCTTTCTTT; CDR3aa: CAMGIAYEEAFF; j_gene: TRBJ1-1; d_gene: -; abundance: -; v_gene: TRBV19
CDR3nt: TGTGCCAGCAATGTTATGGGGGACACTGAAGCTTTCTTT; CDR3aa: CASNVMGDTEAFF; j_gene: TRBJ1-1; d_gene: -; abundance: many; v_gene: TRBV28
CDR3nt: TGTGCCATCAGTCGGACAGGGATAAATCAGCCCCAGCATTTT; CDR3aa: CAISRTGINQPQHF; j_gene: TRBJ1-5; d_gene: TRBD1; abundance: -; v_gene: TRBV10-3
CDR3nt: TGTGCCAGCAGCTTATTGGGACGGGATCAGCCCCAGCATTTT; CDR3aa: CASSLLGRDQPQHF; j_gene: TRBJ1-5; d_gene: -; abundance: many; v_gene: TRBV7-9
CDR3nt: TGTGCCAGCAGCCCGACAGTCATGAACACTGAAGCTTTCTTT; CDR3aa: CASSPTVMNTEAFF; j_gene: TRBJ1-1; d_gene: -; abundance: few; v_gene: TRBV6-6
CDR3nt: TGTGCCAGCAGCTTAGGGGGGGGTATGGATCAGCCCCAGCATTTT; CDR3aa: CASSLGGGMDQPQHF; j_gene: TRBJ1-5; d_gene: -; abundance: -; v_gene: TRBV7-2
CDR3nt: TGCGTGAGGCCCGGGACTAGCGGGAGTAGTGAGCAGTACTTC; CDR3aa: CVRPGTSGSSEQYF; j_gene: TRBJ2-7; d_gene: TRBD2; abundance: -; v_gene: TRBV29-1
CDR3nt: TGCAGTGCTTCCCCCATTGGCAGGGGACTCACAGATACGCAGTATTTT; CDR3aa: CSASPIGRGLTDTQYF; j_gene: TRBJ2-3; d_gene: -; abundance: few; v_gene: TRBV20-1
CDR3nt: TGTGCCAGCAGTTTGCGGATGAACACTGAAGCTTTCTTT; CDR3aa: CASSLRMNTEAFF; j_gene: TRBJ1-1; d_gene: -; abundance: many; v_gene: TRBV28
CDR3nt: TGTGCCATCAGTGAGTCGTACGGGTTTGTCGAGCAGTACTTC; CDR3aa: CAISESYGFVEQYF; j_gene: TRBJ2-7; d_gene: -; abundance: -; v_gene: TRBV10-3
CDR3nt: TGTGCCAGCAGCGTAGGGGTGCGACGCAATGAGCAGTTCTTC; CDR3aa: CASSVGVRRNEQFF; j_gene: TRBJ2-1; d_gene: -; abundance: -; v_gene: TRBV9
CDR3nt: TGTGCCAGCAGCGGCAGGGAAGCTTTCTTT; CDR3aa: CASSGREAFF; j_gene: TRBJ1-1; d_gene: -; abundance: -; v_gene: TRBV7-9
CDR3nt: TGTGCCAGCAGTGGACAGGGGTTTGATTCACCCCTCCACTTT; CDR3aa: CASSGQGFDSPLHF; j_gene: TRBJ1-6; d_gene: TRBD1; abundance: -; v_gene: TRBV2
CDR3nt: TGTGCCAGCAGCGAAAATCAGGGAAACACTGAAGCTTTCTTT; CDR3aa: CASSENQGNTEAFF; j_gene: TRBJ1-1; d_gene: -; abundance: -; v_gene: TRBV7-9
CDR3nt: TGTGCCAGCAGCTTAGAAGGCCGAGGGGAAAAACTGTTTTTT; CDR3aa: CASSLEGRGEKLFF; j_gene: TRBJ1-4; d_gene: -; abundance: -; v_gene: TRBV7-2
CDR3nt: TGCAGTGCTAGAGCGACAGGTCGAGCCTACGAGCAGTACTTC; CDR3aa: CSARATGRAYEQYF; j_gene: TRBJ2-7; d_gene: -; abundance: -; v_gene: TRBV20-1
CDR3nt: TGTGCCAGCAGCCCCCCAAATAGCGGGGTATCTGAGCGGTACTTC; CDR3aa: CASSPPNSGVSERYF; j_gene: TRBJ2-7; d_gene: TRBD2; abundance: -; v_gene: TRBV9
CDR3nt: TGCGCCAGCAGCCAAGATTTTGCATACGACTCCTACGAGCAGTACTTC; CDR3aa: CASSQDFAYDSYEQYF; j_gene: TRBJ2-7; d_gene: -; abundance: many; v_gene: TRBV4-1
CDR3nt: TGTGCCAGCAGCTTTAGGGTTAGCGGGGAGACCCAGTACTTC; CDR3aa: CASSFRVSGETQYF; j_gene: TRBJ2-5; d_gene: TRBD2; abundance: many; v_gene: TRBV11-2
CDR3nt: TGTGCCAGCAAATTTAAGGGCAGCCAAAACACTGAAGCTTTCTTT; CDR3aa: CASKFKGSQNTEAFF; j_gene: TRBJ1-1; d_gene: -; abundance: many; v_gene: TRBV12-3/TRBV12-4